This paragraph reports one T cell receptor (beta chain). Across several immunoSEQ plates, the genomic DNA of each subset was split evenly. The team ran DNA from unsorted PBMCs on ten immunoSEQ deep assay plates for sequencing. The method was immunoSEQ multiplex PCR; TCRdb's version includes in-frame clones alone and lacks a portion of them. The top ten hold about 13% of the sample, which has around 500,000 clones, roughly 80% seen once. This entry is derived from a study of shared clonotypes between healthy human individuals. It was about 82 million PBMCs that unsorted samples used for genomic DNA. V was cut by 2 bases and J by 4 bases, with 5 bases left in between. The CDR3 loop spans 12 amino acids. Germline V gives CDR1 SNHLY, CDR2 FYNNEI.

The receptor was isolated from a woman in her forties in good health. Some clones in this sample may be carry-over from other donors' samples. V and J are TRBV2 and TRBJ1-2, with no clear D. The sample consisted of PBMCs. The DNA of the CDR3 is TGTGCCAGCAGTGAACCGGGCTATGGCTACACCTTC. Protein product: CASSEPGYGYTF.